Sequencing of this T cell receptor (beta chain) was carried out in a study of post-analysis software for immune sequencing data. Overall study findings and caveats: In patients, about 5 TRBV segments were more frequent than in controls, with TRBV5-6, TRBV5-1 and TRBV20-1 among them.

Trimming took off 0 bases at V and 5 bases at J, with 7 bases between the two ends. This CDR3 is built from 13 residues. Germline assignment: CDR1 MGHDK and CDR2 SYGVNS. A remark on this clonotype: Its antigen remains unknown.

Every TCR beta cDNA library bore unique molecular identifiers. TCRdb fed the PCR reads into MiXCR, producing one record per CDR3 protein. The sample carries roughly 800,000 distinct CDR3 sequences, around 42% recorded once. The genes are TRBV25-1 and TRBJ2-5; D call uncertain. The receptor's source is a girl under 18 with multiple sclerosis. Sequenced: blood. CDR3 sequence reads: CASSEYAAETQYF. The CDR3 region has the DNA TGTGCCAGCAGTGAATATGCGGCCGAGACCCAGTACTTC.